The T cell receptor beta chain described here comes from a study of CD8+ T cells in alopecia areata. Across the study: Those patients who were treated received oral tofacitinib, which was given at 5 to 10 mg twice daily for moderate-to-severe alopecia areata. General study points: The study also sequences resident alphabeta T cells of normal skin in scalp samples. It was lesional scalp, especially alopecia totalis/universalis, that showed higher clonality than normal scalp.

cDNA prepared by RNA extraction and subsequent reverse transcription served as the template for sequencing. TCRdb's table, derived via immunoSEQ multiplex PCR, lists solely in-frame clones and lacks some. This repertoire shows roughly 150,000 clones, approximately 87% found once; its top ten account for roughly 16%. In regard to this clone: The target antigen is unknown.

This CDR3 spans 13 amino acids. Germline CDR1 is LNHDA and CDR2 is SQIVND (reference sequence). Trimming removed 5 bases from V and 5 bases from J, with 9 bases in between. The receptor's source is a human donor with alopecia areata. Sample: CD8+ T cells sorted from blood, taken at week 0. V is TRBV19 and J is TRBJ2-2; D gene unclear. CDR3 in DNA: TGTGCCAGTAGTCTTGGCAGTACCGGGGAGCTGTTTTTT. Its protein product is CASSLGSTGELFF.